The clone carrying this T cell receptor (beta chain) was counted only a few times. The sample is drawn from a study of T-cell memory formation after mild COVID-19. The CDR3 contains 18 residues. The V and J ends lost 0 bases and 0 bases, in that order; junction bases with no gene match: 6. CDR1 MNHEY and CDR2 SVGAGI come from the germline V gene. Each CDR3 protein is one row after TCRdb ran MiXCR on the 5' RACE reads. The sample has around 340,000 distinct CDR3 sequences, approximately 14% seen once. This chain uses TRBV6-5 with TRBJ2-2; 8 nucleotides agree with TRBD2. The receptor's source is a man aged 18 to 29 who had mild COVID-19 (a few samples of this study predate the infection). Cell type and time point are not known. Sequencing input: PBMCs or a T cell subset sorted from them (not recorded which). The CDR3 nucleotides read TGTGCCAGCAGTTACTCGCGGGGGGCCTTTTCGAACACCGGGGAGCTGTTTTTT. This codes for CASSYSRGAFSNTGELFF.